Listed here are 11 T cell receptor beta chains from one sample, sequenced in a study of tumor-infiltrating lymphocytes in primary liver carcinoma. The tissue used was unsorted bulk material of about 19-33 mg. RNA and DNA were co-extracted from it with the AllPrep DNA/RNA mini kit. Constant-region priming of roughly 0.45 ug total RNA yielded TCR beta cDNA. It was through three nested multiplex PCR rounds of slightly modified ARM-PCR that TCR beta libraries arose. TRBV1-TRBV30 forward primers and a C-beta reverse primer were used in the first two PCR rounds, which each ran for about 10 cycles. In TCRdb, the multiplex PCR reads were re-called with MiXCR into one record per CDR3 protein. The data show over 100,000 distinct CDR3 sequences, nearly 70% seen once. Source material: tumor-adjacent normal liver tissue. The receptors originated from an older woman with primary liver carcinoma and hepatitis B virus infection.

Note on this clonotype: Being one base from a much bigger clone, this may be a read error. The V and J genes are TRBV11-1 and TRBJ2-2; D ambiguous. The CDR3 runs to 13 residues. V lost 3 bases to trimming and J lost 3 bases, with 5 bases between them. Germline lookup yields CDR1 SGHAT and CDR2 FQDESV (reference sequence). CDR3 in DNA: TGTGCCAGCAGCTTTTGGTACACCGGGGAGCTGTTTTTT. Translating it yields CASSFWYTGELFF.

About this clonotype itself: Mismatch with germline at one junction end may stem from a read error. The chain links TRBV12-5 to TRBJ1-5, with D hard to call. This CDR3 is built from 13 residues. The germline CDR1 and CDR2 sequences are LGHNT and FRNRAP. The CDR3 here is CAGGSGSNQPQHF. The CDR3 coding sequence is TGTGCTGGTGGTTCGGGTAGCAATCAGCCCCAGCATTTT.

This clonotype showed up many times. The genes are TRBV28 and TRBJ2-2; the D is unclear. This CDR3 is 14 amino acids long. Germline CDR1 MDHEN, CDR2 SYDVKM. Trimming stripped 4 bases from V and 6 bases from J, with 12 bases between. In DNA, the CDR3 is TGTGCCAGCAGTTCTGGTCGGTCGGCCGGGGAGCTGTTTTTT. This translates into CASSSGRSAGELFF.

This clonotype was recorded at least ten times. The rearrangement uses TRBV5-1 and TRBJ2-1; D possibly uses TRBD1 or TRBD2 (5 bases each). V lost 10 bases, J lost 3 bases, and 17 bases lay in between. In germline, CDR1 is SGHRS, CDR2 YFSETQ. The CDR3 contains 14 residues. The chain's CDR3 is CACKPWDRYNEQFF. CDR3 nucleotide sequence: TGCGCCTGCAAGCCCTGGGACCGCTACAATGAGCAGTTCTTC.

This clonotype appeared a single time. At one boundary the junction diverges from the germline segment, which might be a read error. The chain employs TRBV6-5 and TRBJ2-3, with D hard to call. Germline CDR1 reads MNHEY; CDR2 reads SVGAGI. The CDR3 contains 14 residues. The CDR3 loop reads CVSSFQALTDTQYF. DNA for the CDR3: TGTGTCAGCAGTTTCCAGGCCCTCACAGATACGCAGTATTTT.

This chain connects TRBV5-1 to TRBJ2-7; 7 bases align to TRBD2. Germline V gene sequence: CDR1 SGHRS, CDR2 YFSETQ. Trimming removed 2 bases from V and 6 bases from J; junction bases left unmatched: 8. This CDR3 is 14 amino acids long. In DNA form, the CDR3 reads TGCGCCAGCAGCTTAGAAACGGGAGGCGGCGAGCAGTACTTC. It encodes CASSLETGGGEQYF.

CDR3 in DNA: TGTGCCATCAGCAGGGACAGGGGCACTGAAGCTTTCTTT. It translates to CAISRDRGTEAFF. This sequence joins TRBV10-3 and TRBJ1-1; TRBD1 aligns across 10 bases. Germline V gene lookup returns CDR1 ENHRY and CDR2 SYGVKD. With V trimmed by 6 bases and J by 4 bases, 2 bases remained unmatched. CDR3 length: 13 residues.

With regard to this clonotype: A much bigger clone sits one base away, suggesting this may be a read error. The chain combines TRBV7-3 with TRBJ2-1, with TRBD2 matching 8 bases. The trim removed 7 bases at V and 7 bases at J, leaving 12 bases unmatched. Per the germline V gene, CDR1 is SGHTA and CDR2 is FQGTGA. This CDR3 has 15 residues. The CDR3 sequence: CASIAGTSLRNEQFF. The DNA of the CDR3 is TGTGCCAGCATCGCCGGGACTAGTTTGCGAAATGAGCAGTTCTTC.

As regards this clonotype: One junction end disagrees with the germline gene, perhaps due to a read error. The J gene is TRBJ2-1, the V gene TRBV7-9, with 9 nucleotides matching TRBD2. The germline gives CDR1 SEHNR, CDR2 FQNEAQ (reference sequence). The CDR3 spans 17 residues. The CDR3 bases are TGTGTCAGCAGCCAAAATAGCGGGAGCAGCTCCTACAATGAGCAGTTCTTC. Amino acids: CVSSQNSGSSSYNEQFF.

A remark on this clonotype: Its ends do not fully match the called genes, so a read error is possible. J is TRBJ1-6 and V is TRBV6-5, with TRBD1 as a possible D gene (5 bases). Germline values: CDR1 MNHEY, CDR2 SVGAGI. CDR3 length: 12 residues. Here the CDR3 DNA reads TGTACCAGCAGTTATGGGACTTCACCCCTCCACTTT. Translation gives CTSSYGTSPLHF.

Details on this clonotype: The conserved phenylalanine or tryptophan is not found at the CDR3 terminus, so this likely reflects a read error. V is TRBV2 and J is TRBJ1-2; no reliable D call. The CDR3 sequence is 14 residues long. CDR1 and CDR2 from the germline V gene are SNHLY and FYNNEI. Trimming removed 4 bases from V and 4 bases from J, with 13 bases in between. In DNA, the CDR3 is TGTGCCAGCAGTGGGACCGTAACCTTCTATGGCTACACCTCC. It codes for CASSGTVTFYGYTS.